The 3 T cell receptor beta chains given below trace back to one sample, sequenced in a study of T-cell memory formation after mild COVID-19. From the 5' RACE reads, TCRdb called clonotypes with MiXCR, one entry per CDR3 protein. The sample shows about 350,000 distinct CDR3 sequences, roughly 15% of them seen only once. Source material: PBMCs or a T cell subset sorted from them (not recorded which). These receptors came from a man between 18 and 35 years old who had mild COVID-19 (a few samples of this study predate the infection). Cell type and time point are not known.

CDR3 in DNA: TGTGCCAGCAGCCTGAGGGGACCCCTCCTGAGGCAAAACATTCAGTACTTC. This encodes CASSLRGPLLRQNIQYF. The gene calls are TRBV7-9 and TRBJ2-4, with D perhaps given as TRBD1 or TRBD2 (5 bases each). This CDR3 comprises 17 residues. Per germline, CDR1 SEHNR and CDR2 FQNEAQ (reference sequence). Trimming removed 5 bases at V and 5 bases at J, with 22 bases between.

This chain uses TRBV4-3 with TRBJ2-3; TRBD1 is a possible D gene (6 bases). V was trimmed by 0 bases and J by 4 bases, leaving 11 bases between them. CDR3 size: 15 residues. Germline V gene sequence: CDR1 LGHNA, CDR2 YSLEER. The DNA for the CDR3 is TGCGCCAGCAGCCAAGAGTCAGGGGCCGCAGATACGCAGTATTTT. It translates to CASSQESGAADTQYF.

In this sample, this clonotype turned up a few times. The V and J genes are TRBV3-1 and TRBJ1-3; D perhaps matches TRBD1 (5 bases). The CDR3 is made up of 17 amino acids. V was pared by 0 bases and J by 1 base, with 13 bases between. CDR1 is LGHDT and CDR2 is YNNKEL in the germline V gene (reference sequence). As DNA, the CDR3 is TGTGCCAGCAGCCAAGAGCGCCAGGGATCATCTGGAAACACCATATATTTT. This encodes CASSQERQGSSGNTIYF.